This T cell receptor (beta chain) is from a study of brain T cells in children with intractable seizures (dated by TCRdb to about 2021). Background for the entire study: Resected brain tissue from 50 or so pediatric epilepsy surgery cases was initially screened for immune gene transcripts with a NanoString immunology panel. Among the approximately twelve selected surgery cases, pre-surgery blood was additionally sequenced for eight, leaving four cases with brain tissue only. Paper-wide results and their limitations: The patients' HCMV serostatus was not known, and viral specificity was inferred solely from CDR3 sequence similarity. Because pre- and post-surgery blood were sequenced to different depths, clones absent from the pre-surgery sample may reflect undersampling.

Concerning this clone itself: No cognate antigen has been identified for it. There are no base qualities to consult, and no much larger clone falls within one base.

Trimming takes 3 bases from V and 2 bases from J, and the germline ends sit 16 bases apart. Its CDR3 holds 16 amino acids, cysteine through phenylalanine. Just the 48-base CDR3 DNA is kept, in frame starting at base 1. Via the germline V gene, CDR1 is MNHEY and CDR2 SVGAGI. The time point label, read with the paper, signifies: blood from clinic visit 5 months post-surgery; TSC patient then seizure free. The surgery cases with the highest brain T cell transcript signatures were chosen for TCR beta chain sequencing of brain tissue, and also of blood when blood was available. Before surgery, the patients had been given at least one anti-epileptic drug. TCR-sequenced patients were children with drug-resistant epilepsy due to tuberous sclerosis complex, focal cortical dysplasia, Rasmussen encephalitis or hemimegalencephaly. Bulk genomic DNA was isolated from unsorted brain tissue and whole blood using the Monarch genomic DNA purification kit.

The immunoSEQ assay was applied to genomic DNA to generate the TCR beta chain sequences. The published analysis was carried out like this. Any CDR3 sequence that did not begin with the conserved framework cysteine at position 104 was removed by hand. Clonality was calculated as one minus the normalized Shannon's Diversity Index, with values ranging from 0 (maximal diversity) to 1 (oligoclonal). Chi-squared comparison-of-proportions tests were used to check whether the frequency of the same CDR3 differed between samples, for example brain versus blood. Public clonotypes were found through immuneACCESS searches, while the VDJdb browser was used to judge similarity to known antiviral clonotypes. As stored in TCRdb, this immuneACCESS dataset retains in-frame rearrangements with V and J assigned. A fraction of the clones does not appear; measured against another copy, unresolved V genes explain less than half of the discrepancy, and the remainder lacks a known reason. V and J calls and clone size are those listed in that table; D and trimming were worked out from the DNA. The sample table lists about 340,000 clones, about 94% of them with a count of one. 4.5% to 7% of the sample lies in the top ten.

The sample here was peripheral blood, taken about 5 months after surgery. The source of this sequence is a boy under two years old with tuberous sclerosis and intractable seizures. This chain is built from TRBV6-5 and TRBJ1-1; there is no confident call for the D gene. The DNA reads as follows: TGTGCCAGCAGTTATAGTCCACGGGCACTCAACACTGAAGCTTTCTTT. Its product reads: CASSYSPRALNTEAFF.